This TCR beta chain appears in the sequencing data of a study of blood T cells in healthy people across ages. CDR1 is SSHAT and CDR2 is FNYEAQ in the germline V gene (reference sequence). With 5 bases removed from V and 9 bases from J, the gap between germline ends came to 17 bases. The CDR3 loop spans 14 amino acids. It was with a sample-barcoded 5' primer and a J-beta primer mix that a second PCR of roughly 6 to 11 cycles was run. TCRdb reprocessed the 5' RACE reads via MiXCR and lists one record per CDR3 protein. The table includes about 680,000 distinct CDR3 sequences, about half detected once. A few counts support this clonotype.

The chain couples TRBV7-7 to TRBJ2-1; the D is unclear. This clonotype was sampled from a woman in her sixties in good health. The sequencing sample was made of blood. CDR3 region: CASSPAPGNGEQFF. The DNA for the CDR3 is TGTGCCAGCAGCCCGGCCCCGGGTAACGGTGAGCAGTTCTTC.